Reported below is one TCR beta chain. This clonotype was recorded many times. Its binding antigen is unknown. There are no base qualities to consult, and no much larger clone falls within one base. The data were obtained in a study of molecular identifiers for immune sequencing clone quantification (dated by TCRdb to the late 2010s). For the wider study: In a replicate experiment, RNA from about 21,000 or 97,000 naive CD8 T cells was split into five aliquots, four of which were sequenced. This methods study benchmarked molecular-identifier clustering-based TCR repertoire sequencing (MIDCIRS) and TCR RNA copy counting, using CD8 T cells to do so. Broader findings and caveats from the paper: The sizes of highly expanded clones could end up underestimated when identical TCR molecules share a barcode. When barcode sub-clustering was left out, chimeric consensus sequences inflated TCR diversity, with chimeras reaching as high as 47%. A single cell's worth of spiked-in Jurkat TCR RNA was reported detectable even among approximately 930,000 naive CD8 T cells. In CMV-specific effector cells, clones with more than 20 RNA copies accounted for over 99% of molecules, whereas in naive cells such clones accounted for under 1%. Modeling estimated about three recovered TCR RNA copies per cell, compared with about 10 by digital PCR, which implies roughly 29% capture efficiency. The naive libraries included spiked-in Jurkat TCR RNA (fewer than eleven copies' worth), and this RNA is not part of the donor repertoire.

The receptor library was made with PCR. Sequencing took place on an Illumina HiSeq 4000. Bulk TCR libraries were prepared as previously described, using TCR primers listed in Table S5. The Qiagen AllPrep DNA/RNA kit was used to purify total RNA. Before any analysis, reads coming from multiple sequencing runs of the same library were combined into one pool. Turning to the authors' computational methods: Reads were retained only if their TCR constant sequence matched exactly, and those retained reads were trimmed to 150 nt and grouped according to their 12-nt molecular barcodes. Reads inside each barcode group were sub-clustered using a 15% Levenshtein threshold, and a quality-weighted consensus sequence was constructed for each RNA molecule. Non-functional sequences were removed, as were lower-count sequences one edit away from another. Barcode sub-clusters with fewer than 20% of the maximum read count were removed, based on fitting two negative binomial distributions. TCRdb trimmed the raw reads at Q25, called clones with MiXCR and kept productive beta chains. CDR3 protein duplicates are merged, each entry listing the most common genes and DNA. TCRdb's processing, not the authors' own work, is the source of the V and J calls. The sample data list over 600,000 distinct CDR3 sequences, and 20% of these were observed just once. Jointly, the top ten make up 0.7% to 1% of the sample.

Libraries of naive CD8 T cells were built from anywhere between roughly 17,000 and 1,100,000 sorted cells, with 10%, 30% or 50% of the purified RNA used. On a BD FACSAria II, naive CD8 T cells were FACS-sorted as CD8+CD4-CCR7+CD45RA+ and collected into RLT Plus buffer. To test detection sensitivity, Jurkat RNA equivalent to more than 8 TCR copies was spiked into samples of about 19,000-1,000,000 naive CD8 T cells. CD8 T cells were enriched using RosetteSep CD8+ T Cell Enrichment Cocktail and Ficoll-Paque, and the enriched cells then underwent ACK red cell lysis. The sample comprised naive CD8+ T cells from blood, with Jurkat cell RNA spiked in. Per the publication, the cell subset or site label means: FACS-sorted CD8+CD4-CCR7+CD45RA+ naive T cells. This TCR was recovered from a human donor in good health. Some libraries in this study had Jurkat cell RNA spiked in.

In nucleotides, the sequence is TGTGCCAGCAGTCGGACAGTTCGGGCTGAAGCTTTCTTT. Its protein reads: CASSRTVRAEAFF. This chain is built from TRBV12-3 or TRBV12-4 and TRBJ1-1; TRBD1 might be the D gene, on 6 matching bases. Its CDR3 holds 13 amino acids, cysteine through phenylalanine. Only the CDR3 portion is preserved as DNA: 39 bases, with reading frame beginning at the first base. A distance of 13 bases separates the germline ends of V and J, which lose 5 bases and 6 bases respectively.